Listed below are T cell receptor beta chains from one sample, sequenced in a study of identical twins. TCRdb fed the 5' RACE reads into MiXCR, producing one record per CDR3 protein. Found here are roughly 1,500,000 distinct CDR3 sequences, around 29% of them singletons; the top ten hold about 0.27%. The sequenced sample was cord blood. These TCRs come from a newborn girl in good health. CDR3s include the opening cysteine and the closing phenylalanine or tryptophan. A D gene is named only where the DNA matches it firmly. The size entry is marked missing in some rows and otherwise reads once, few, many or a size class.

>.|14|TRBV20-1|few|TRBJ1-5
CSARDPNNNQPQHF
TGCAGTGCTAGAGATCCAAACAACAATCAGCCCCAGCATTTT
>.|17|TRBV6-1|.|TRBJ2-1
CASSELAGTASYNEQFF
TGTGCCAGCAGTGAACTAGCCGGGACTGCCTCCTACAATGAGCAGTTCTTC
>.|16|TRBV6-6|.|TRBJ2-7
CASSYTAGYSSYEQYF
TGTGCCAGCAGTTATACGGCAGGGTATAGCTCCTACGAGCAGTACTTC
>TRBD2|15|TRBV20-1|.|TRBJ2-1
CSASSTSGKYHEQFF
TGCAGTGCCTCCTCGACTAGCGGGAAGTATCATGAGCAGTTCTTC
>.|14|TRBV29-1|.|TRBJ2-5
CSVEPGLTYNEQYF
TGCAGCGTTGAACCGGGGCTTACCTACAATGAGCAGTACTTC
>.|12|TRBV20-1|.|TRBJ1-2
CSEKVFNYGYTF
TGCAGTGAGAAGGTGTTTAACTATGGCTACACCTTC
>TRBD2|18|TRBV9|.|TRBJ2-7
CASSVEGSSGRYYNEQYF
TGTGCCAGCAGCGTAGAGGGATCTAGCGGGAGGTACTACAATGAGCAGTACTTC
>.|13|TRBV20-1|many|TRBJ2-4
CSASLGLGNIQYF
TGCAGTGCTAGCCTAGGGCTGGGAAACATTCAGTACTTC
>TRBD1|13|TRBV29-1|few|TRBJ2-7
CSARGTGENEQYF
TGCAGCGCTAGGGGGACAGGGGAAAACGAGCAGTACTTC
>.|16|TRBV4-1|few|TRBJ2-3
CASSQGELGLGDTQYF
TGCGCCAGCAGCCAAGGAGAACTCGGGCTTGGAGATACGCAGTATTTT
>TRBD1|15|TRBV20-1|few|TRBJ2-7
CSASLQGVPSYEQYF
TGCAGTGCTAGTTTGCAGGGGGTACCCTCCTACGAGCAGTACTTC
>TRBD1|13|TRBV11-2|.|TRBJ1-1
CASSHETGTEAFF
TGTGCCAGCAGCCACGAGACAGGGACTGAAGCTTTCTTT
>TRBD2|16|TRBV20-1|.|TRBJ2-4
CSARPASGAAKNIQYF
TGCAGTGCTAGACCAGCTAGCGGAGCAGCCAAAAACATTCAGTACTTC
>TRBD2|14|TRBV12-3/TRBV12-4|many|TRBJ2-5
CASSHGLAQETQYF
TGTGCCAGCAGTCATGGACTAGCCCAAGAGACCCAGTACTTC
>.|16|TRBV5-5|.|TRBJ1-2
CASSLYRSQANYGYTF
TGTGCCAGCAGCTTATATAGATCCCAGGCGAACTATGGCTACACCTTC
>TRBD2|15|TRBV28|.|TRBJ2-1
CASRPTSGRAGEQFF
TGTGCCAGCAGGCCAACTAGCGGGAGGGCCGGGGAGCAGTTCTTC
>.|15|TRBV27|.|TRBJ1-1
CASSLYEGVTTEAFF
TGTGCCAGCAGTTTATATGAGGGGGTGACCACTGAAGCTTTCTTT
>TRBD2|15|TRBV28|few|TRBJ2-7
CASTLQLAGVVEQYF
TGTGCCAGCACCCTCCAGCTAGCGGGGGTAGTCGAGCAGTACTTC
>.|14|TRBV20-1|few|TRBJ2-5
CSARSAIGKETQYF
TGCAGTGCTAGATCCGCGATCGGGAAAGAGACCCAGTACTTC
>TRBD2|16|TRBV28|many|TRBJ2-1
CASSLWGAGDGNEQFF
TGTGCCAGCAGTTTATGGGGAGCGGGAGATGGCAATGAGCAGTTCTTC
>TRBD1|18|TRBV27|.|TRBJ1-2
CASSYLFRDSLLNYGFTF
TGTGCCAGCAGTTATTTGTTTCGGGACAGCCTGTTGAACTATGGCTTCACCTTC
>.|15|TRBV20-1|few|TRBJ2-1
CSARGRGYFYNEQFF
TGCAGTGCTAGAGGCAGGGGCTACTTCTACAATGAGCAGTTCTTC
>TRBD1|15|TRBV27|few|TRBJ1-5
CASSSQTGKNQPQHF
TGTGCCAGCAGTTCCCAGACAGGGAAAAATCAGCCCCAGCATTTT
>TRBD2|14|TRBV3-1|many|TRBJ2-7
CASSQVASGYEQYF
TGTGCCAGCAGCCAAGTTGCTAGCGGCTACGAGCAGTACTTC
>.|16|TRBV29-1|few|TRBJ2-1
CSVEDPLVRAYNEQFF
TGCAGCGTTGAAGATCCCCTAGTGAGGGCCTACAATGAGCAGTTCTTC
>.|16|TRBV7-9|.|TRBJ2-7
CASSLNRLLGIDEQYF
TGTGCCAGCAGCTTAAATCGGCTTTTGGGTATCGATGAGCAGTACTTC
>.|14|TRBV27|.|TRBJ2-1
CASKYALGGETQFF
TGTGCCAGCAAGTACGCCCTCGGAGGGGAGACCCAGTTCTTC
>TRBD2|17|TRBV6-6|.|TRBJ2-1
CASSYSREAPSYNEQFF
TGTGCCAGCAGTTACTCGCGGGAGGCCCCCTCCTACAATGAGCAGTTCTTC
>.|12|TRBV21-1|few|TRBJ2-7
CASSNLVARRYF
TGTGCCAGCAGCAATTTAGTAGCACGGCGGTACTTC
>TRBD2|18|TRBV7-7|.|TRBJ2-3
CASSPRGVASGRSDTQYF
TGTGCTAGCTCTCCTAGGGGGGTAGCTAGCGGGAGATCAGATACGCAGTATTTT
>.|14|TRBV13|few|TRBJ2-5
CASSSDSGGETQYF
TGTGCCAGCAGCTCGGACTCAGGCGGGGAGACCCAGTACTTC
>TRBD2|16|TRBV12-3/TRBV12-4|.|TRBJ2-3
CASSLERETHTDTQYF
TGTGCCAGCAGTTTAGAGCGGGAGACACACACAGATACGCAGTATTTT
>TRBD2|13|TRBV27|.|TRBJ2-4
CASSPGRVNIQYF
TGTGCCAGCAGCCCCGGGAGGGTAAACATTCAGTACTTC
>TRBD1|15|TRBV3-1|.|TRBJ1-1
CASSQPGQGVTEAFF
TGTGCCAGCAGCCAACCGGGACAGGGGGTCACTGAAGCTTTCTTT
>TRBD1|14|TRBV11-2|few|TRBJ2-1
CASSTRDRGHEQFF
TGTGCCAGCAGCACCCGGGACAGGGGGCATGAGCAGTTCTTC
>.|14|TRBV9|.|TRBJ2-7
CASSVVGFSYEQYF
TGTGCCAGCAGCGTAGTGGGCTTCTCCTACGAGCAGTACTTC
>.|14|TRBV4-2|many|TRBJ2-5
CASSHGGRQETQYF
TGTGCCAGCAGCCATGGGGGGCGCCAAGAGACCCAGTACTTC
>.|16|TRBV21-1|.|TRBJ2-7
CASSKGAAIGTYEQYF
TGTGCCAGCAGCAAAGGGGCCGCCATCGGCACCTACGAGCAGTACTTC
>.|14|TRBV12-3/TRBV12-4|.|TRBJ1-6
CASSLDSHNSPLHF
TGTGCCAGCAGTCTCGACAGTCATAATTCACCCCTCCACTTT
>.|15|TRBV24-1|few|TRBJ2-3
CATSERGDSTDTQYF
TGTGCCACCAGTGAGCGGGGTGATAGCACAGATACGCAGTATTTT
>.|13|TRBV20-1|.|TRBJ2-7
CSASLGTSPEQYF
TGCAGTGCTAGCCTCGGGACTTCCCCCGAGCAGTACTTC
>.|15|TRBV11-2|.|TRBJ1-1
CASSFTSQGGTEAFF
TGTGCCAGCAGCTTCACTTCACAGGGCGGTACTGAAGCTTTCTTT
>.|15|TRBV5-5|.|TRBJ2-1
CASSFSRGSYNEQFF
TGTGCCAGCAGCTTCTCCAGGGGCTCCTACAATGAGCAGTTCTTC
>.|14|TRBV7-8|few|TRBJ2-5
CASSLGGAVLEQYF
TGTGCCAGCAGCTTAGGTGGGGCGGTTCTGGAGCAGTACTTC
>.|13|TRBV13|few|TRBJ2-1
CASCGLADNEQFF
TGTGCCAGCTGTGGGCTAGCAGACAATGAGCAGTTCTTC
>.|15|TRBV6-5|.|TRBJ1-1
CASSTGSGARTEAFF
TGTGCCAGCAGTACCGGGTCGGGGGCAAGGACTGAAGCTTTCTTT